Listed below are T cell receptor beta chains from one sample, sequenced in a study of control samples from healthy donors and cancer patients. Produced via immunoSEQ multiplex PCR; TCRdb's table is partial and in-frame only. The data show about 79,000 clones, 80% to 95% seen once. The sample was PBMCs. Every receptor here comes from a woman in her thirties or forties with lung cancer. Each CDR3 is given without its conserved first and last residue. The listing skips clone size in some rows; elsewhere it reads once, few, many or a size class.

V gene: TRBV6-5; CDR3 length: 11; J gene: TRBJ1-1; clone size: -; CDR3 protein: ASSYSFSTEAF
V gene: TRBV9; CDR3 length: 13; J gene: TRBJ1-3; clone size: -; CDR3 protein: ASSVGTVSGNTIY
V gene: TRBV19; CDR3 length: 11; J gene: TRBJ1-1; clone size: -; CDR3 protein: ASSTTGGAEAF
V gene: TRBV3-1/TRBV3-2; CDR3 length: 11; J gene: TRBJ1-1; clone size: -; CDR3 protein: ASSQDRNTEAF
V gene: TRBV15; CDR3 length: 10; J gene: TRBJ2-1; clone size: -; CDR3 protein: ATRTGGYEQF
V gene: TRBV30; CDR3 length: 11; J gene: TRBJ2-7; clone size: -; CDR3 protein: ASTGGLSREQY
V gene: TRBV29-1; CDR3 length: 12; J gene: TRBJ1-4; clone size: -; CDR3 protein: SVERIGGDEKLF
V gene: TRBV28; CDR3 length: 12; J gene: TRBJ1-2; clone size: -; CDR3 protein: ASSLIQWNYGYT
V gene: TRBV6-1; CDR3 length: 13; J gene: TRBJ1-6; clone size: -; CDR3 protein: ASSEVEGANSPLH
V gene: TRBV12-3/TRBV12-4; CDR3 length: 11; J gene: TRBJ1-2; clone size: -; CDR3 protein: ASSRPARDGYT
V gene: TRBV30; CDR3 length: 13; J gene: TRBJ1-1; clone size: -; CDR3 protein: AWSVGAGGDTEAF
V gene: TRBV14; CDR3 length: 11; J gene: TRBJ2-5; clone size: -; CDR3 protein: ASSPGLQETQY
V gene: TRBV3-1/TRBV3-2; CDR3 length: 12; J gene: TRBJ2-5; clone size: -; CDR3 protein: ASSQARGQGTQY
V gene: TRBV19; CDR3 length: 13; J gene: TRBJ2-1; clone size: once; CDR3 protein: ASSIWGQDRSEQF
V gene: TRBV18; CDR3 length: 18; J gene: TRBJ2-2; clone size: once; CDR3 protein: ASSPQLERSTPANTGELF
V gene: TRBV9; CDR3 length: 14; J gene: TRBJ1-4; clone size: -; CDR3 protein: ASSVGATDNNEKLF
V gene: TRBV6-6; CDR3 length: 12; J gene: TRBJ2-5; clone size: -; CDR3 protein: ASSSRDSEETQY
V gene: TRBV27; CDR3 length: 12; J gene: TRBJ1-1; clone size: few; CDR3 protein: ASTYMMGETEAF
V gene: TRBV3-1/TRBV3-2; CDR3 length: 13; J gene: TRBJ2-5; clone size: few; CDR3 protein: ASSQSAGGPRTQY
V gene: TRBV11-2; CDR3 length: 11; J gene: TRBJ2-2; clone size: -; CDR3 protein: ASSFVDTGELF
V gene: TRBV6-2/TRBV6-3; CDR3 length: 13; J gene: TRBJ2-4; clone size: -; CDR3 protein: ASGLAGGLANIQY
V gene: TRBV7-9; CDR3 length: 13; J gene: TRBJ2-5; clone size: -; CDR3 protein: ASSQGGQGVETQY
V gene: TRBV15; CDR3 length: 11; J gene: TRBJ2-3; clone size: -; CDR3 protein: ATSRDGRDTQY
V gene: TRBV5-1; CDR3 length: 11; J gene: TRBJ1-6; clone size: -; CDR3 protein: ASSVDSYSPLH
V gene: TRBV15; CDR3 length: 17; J gene: TRBJ2-1; clone size: -; CDR3 protein: ATSRLTGGGVADYNEQF
V gene: TRBV19; CDR3 length: 12; J gene: TRBJ1-2; clone size: -; CDR3 protein: ASTKTGGVYGYT
V gene: TRBV6-2/TRBV6-3; CDR3 length: 16; J gene: TRBJ1-5; clone size: -; CDR3 protein: ASSHDRRAGHLNQPQH
V gene: TRBV30; CDR3 length: 12; J gene: TRBJ2-7; clone size: -; CDR3 protein: AWSGGQGVYEQY
V gene: TRBV5-1; CDR3 length: 16; J gene: TRBJ2-7; clone size: -; CDR3 protein: ASSFPRTSGRRTYEQY
V gene: TRBV14; CDR3 length: 15; J gene: TRBJ2-2; clone size: -; CDR3 protein: ASSHSLAGGNTGELF
V gene: TRBV2; CDR3 length: 14; J gene: TRBJ2-1; clone size: -; CDR3 protein: ASSDRGITPYNEQF
V gene: TRBV2; CDR3 length: 16; J gene: TRBJ2-2; clone size: -; CDR3 protein: ASSGPHTGASSLEELF
V gene: TRBV4-1; CDR3 length: 12; J gene: TRBJ1-4; clone size: -; CDR3 protein: ASSQGDRVEKLF
V gene: TRBV6-4; CDR3 length: 11; J gene: TRBJ1-2; clone size: -; CDR3 protein: ASSAEDGYGYT
V gene: TRBV9; CDR3 length: 10; J gene: TRBJ1-1; clone size: -; CDR3 protein: ASSASYTEAF
V gene: TRBV12-3/TRBV12-4; CDR3 length: 9; J gene: TRBJ1-5; clone size: -; CDR3 protein: ASSSNQPQH
V gene: TRBV7-9; CDR3 length: 11; J gene: TRBJ2-7; clone size: -; CDR3 protein: ASDLGGAYEQY
V gene: TRBV2; CDR3 length: 13; J gene: TRBJ2-7; clone size: -; CDR3 protein: ASSVSTSGAYEQY
V gene: TRBV3-1/TRBV3-2; CDR3 length: 11; J gene: TRBJ2-7; clone size: -; CDR3 protein: ASSPAWGDEQY
V gene: TRBV4-1; CDR3 length: 13; J gene: TRBJ2-7; clone size: -; CDR3 protein: ASSQPNRGGPEQY
V gene: TRBV7-9; CDR3 length: 11; J gene: TRBJ1-1; clone size: -; CDR3 protein: ASSRTANTEAF
V gene: TRBV19; CDR3 length: 14; J gene: TRBJ2-6; clone size: -; CDR3 protein: ASSRGILSGANVLT
V gene: TRBV7-9; CDR3 length: 13; J gene: TRBJ2-5; clone size: -; CDR3 protein: ASSSRTGEYETQY
V gene: TRBV6-5; CDR3 length: 8; J gene: TRBJ2-4; clone size: -; CDR3 protein: AVRGNIQY
V gene: TRBV25-1; CDR3 length: 8; J gene: TRBJ1-2; clone size: -; CDR3 protein: ASNQGGYT
V gene: TRBV3-1/TRBV3-2; CDR3 length: 14; J gene: TRBJ1-6; clone size: -; CDR3 protein: ASSQTQGTYNSPLH
V gene: TRBV5-6; CDR3 length: 16; J gene: TRBJ2-1; clone size: once; CDR3 protein: ASSLFWVLAGPYNEQF
V gene: TRBV5-1; CDR3 length: 14; J gene: TRBJ2-7; clone size: -; CDR3 protein: ASSLGAPTGDYEQY
V gene: TRBV3-1/TRBV3-2; CDR3 length: 11; J gene: TRBJ2-1; clone size: -; CDR3 protein: ASSQGGGDEQF
V gene: TRBV3-1/TRBV3-2; CDR3 length: 14; J gene: TRBJ1-4; clone size: few; CDR3 protein: ASSQDGKGVKEKLF
V gene: TRBV18; CDR3 length: 13; J gene: TRBJ1-2; clone size: once; CDR3 protein: ASSTISGTENGYT
V gene: TRBV5-5; CDR3 length: 13; J gene: TRBJ1-4; clone size: -; CDR3 protein: ASSFTGRPNEKLF
V gene: TRBV3-1/TRBV3-2; CDR3 length: 13; J gene: TRBJ1-1; clone size: once; CDR3 protein: ASSYKDGTGTEAF
V gene: TRBV18; CDR3 length: 13; J gene: TRBJ2-1; clone size: -; CDR3 protein: ASSPMIMDYNEQF
V gene: TRBV7-2; CDR3 length: 11; J gene: TRBJ2-3; clone size: -; CDR3 protein: ASSPAGADTQY
V gene: TRBV6-6; CDR3 length: 12; J gene: TRBJ2-7; clone size: -; CDR3 protein: ASSMGLVPYEQY
V gene: TRBV6-1; CDR3 length: 14; J gene: TRBJ1-3; clone size: -; CDR3 protein: ASSEDRTDSGNTIY
V gene: TRBV7-2; CDR3 length: 16; J gene: TRBJ1-2; clone size: -; CDR3 protein: ASSLRSGQPPGYYGYT
V gene: TRBV27; CDR3 length: 11; J gene: TRBJ1-1; clone size: -; CDR3 protein: ASSLGRGTEAF
V gene: TRBV11-2; CDR3 length: 15; J gene: TRBJ2-7; clone size: -; CDR3 protein: ASRSIPGQGFSYEQY